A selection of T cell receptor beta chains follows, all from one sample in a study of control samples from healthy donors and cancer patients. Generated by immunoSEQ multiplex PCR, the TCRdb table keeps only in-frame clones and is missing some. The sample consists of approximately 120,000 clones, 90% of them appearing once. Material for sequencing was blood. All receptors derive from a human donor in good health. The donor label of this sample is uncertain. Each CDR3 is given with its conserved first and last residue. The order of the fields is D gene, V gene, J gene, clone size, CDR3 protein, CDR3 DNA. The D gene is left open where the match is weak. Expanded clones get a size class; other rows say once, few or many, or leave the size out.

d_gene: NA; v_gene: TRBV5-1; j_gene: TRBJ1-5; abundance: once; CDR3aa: CASSLGQPNQPQHF; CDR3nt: TGCGCCAGCAGCTTGGGACAGCCCAATCAGCCCCAGCATTTT
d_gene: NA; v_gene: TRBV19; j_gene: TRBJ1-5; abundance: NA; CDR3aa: CASSVNRDANQPQHF; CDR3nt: TGTGCCAGTAGTGTCAACAGGGACGCCAATCAGCCCCAGCATTTT
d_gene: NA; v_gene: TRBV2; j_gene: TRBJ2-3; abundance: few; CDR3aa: CARGTDTQYF; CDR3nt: TGTGCCAGGGGCACAGATACGCAGTATTTT
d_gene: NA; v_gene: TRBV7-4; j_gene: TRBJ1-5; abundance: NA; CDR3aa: CASSFGLWAQPQHF; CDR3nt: TGTGCCAGCAGCTTCGGGTTGTGGGCCCAGCCCCAGCATTTT
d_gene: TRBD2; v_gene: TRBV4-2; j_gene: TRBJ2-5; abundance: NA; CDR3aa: CASSQLSGLAGPQETQYF; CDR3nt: TGTGCCAGCAGCCAGCTTTCGGGACTAGCGGGCCCCCAAGAGACCCAGTACTTC
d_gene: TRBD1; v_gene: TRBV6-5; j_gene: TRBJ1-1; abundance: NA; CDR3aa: CASIRQGSTEAFF; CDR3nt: TGTGCCAGCATCCGACAGGGAAGCACTGAAGCTTTCTTT
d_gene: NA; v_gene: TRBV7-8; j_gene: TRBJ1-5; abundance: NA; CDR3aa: CASSTRGGTNQPQHF; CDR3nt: TGTGCCAGCAGCACAAGAGGGGGGACTAATCAGCCCCAGCATTTT
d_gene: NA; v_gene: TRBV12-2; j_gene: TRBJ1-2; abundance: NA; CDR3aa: CASRPPEQGDYGYTF; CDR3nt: TGTGCAAGTCGCCCCCCCGAACAGGGGGACTATGGCTACACCTTC
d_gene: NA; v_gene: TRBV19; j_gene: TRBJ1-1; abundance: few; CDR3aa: CASTPTGSGNTEAFF; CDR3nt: TGTGCCAGTACGCCAACGGGGTCGGGAAACACTGAAGCTTTCTTT
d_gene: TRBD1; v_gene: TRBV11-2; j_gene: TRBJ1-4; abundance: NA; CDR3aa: CASSLNREGAKLFF; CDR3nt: TGTGCCAGCAGCTTAAACAGGGAGGGGGCAAAACTGTTTTTT
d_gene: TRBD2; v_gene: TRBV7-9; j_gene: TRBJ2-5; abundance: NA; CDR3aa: CASSFGGGQETQYF; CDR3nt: TGTGCCAGCAGCTTCGGGGGGGGCCAAGAGACCCAGTACTTC
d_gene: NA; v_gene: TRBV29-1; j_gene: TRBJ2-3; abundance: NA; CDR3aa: CSVSVPGDTQYF; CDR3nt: TGCAGCGTTTCGGTCCCCGGCGATACGCAGTATTTT
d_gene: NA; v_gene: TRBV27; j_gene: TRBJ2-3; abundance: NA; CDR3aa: CASSLRDTQYF; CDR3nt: TGTGCCAGCAGTTTGAGGGATACGCAGTATTTT
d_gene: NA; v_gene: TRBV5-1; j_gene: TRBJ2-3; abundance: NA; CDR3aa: CASSLVFTDTQYF; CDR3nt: TGCGCCAGCAGCTTGGTATTCACAGATACGCAGTATTTT
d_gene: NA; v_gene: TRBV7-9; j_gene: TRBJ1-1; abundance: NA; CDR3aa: CASSLGVGADPEAFF; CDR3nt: TGTGCCAGCAGCTTAGGCGTCGGGGCCGACCCGGAAGCTTTCTTT
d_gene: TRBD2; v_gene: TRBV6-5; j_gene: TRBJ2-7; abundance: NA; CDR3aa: CASRGKVGTGGEQYF; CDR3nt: TGTGCCAGCAGGGGTAAGGTGGGGACGGGAGGAGAGCAGTACTTC
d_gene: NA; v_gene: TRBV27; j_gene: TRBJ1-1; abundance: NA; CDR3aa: CASSLVGGLDTEAFF; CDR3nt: TGTGCCAGCAGTTTAGTCGGGGGGTTGGACACTGAAGCTTTCTTT
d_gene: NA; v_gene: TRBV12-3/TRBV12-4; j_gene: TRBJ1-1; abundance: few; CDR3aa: CASSFAGNTEAFF; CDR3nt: TGTGCCAGCAGTTTCGCGGGGAACACTGAAGCTTTCTTT
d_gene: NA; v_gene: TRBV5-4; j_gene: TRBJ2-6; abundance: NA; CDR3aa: CASSLARGRPSGANVLTF; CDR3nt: TGTGCCAGCAGCTTGGCTCGGGGACGGCCCTCTGGGGCCAACGTCCTGACTTTC
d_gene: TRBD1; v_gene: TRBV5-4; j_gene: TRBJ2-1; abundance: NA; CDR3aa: CASSFGTGSSEQFF; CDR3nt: TGTGCCAGCAGCTTCGGGACAGGCTCTAGTGAGCAGTTCTTC
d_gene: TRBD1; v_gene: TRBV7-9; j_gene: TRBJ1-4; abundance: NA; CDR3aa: CASSLAQGGKLFF; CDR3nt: TGTGCCAGCAGCTTAGCCCAGGGGGGAAAACTGTTTTTT
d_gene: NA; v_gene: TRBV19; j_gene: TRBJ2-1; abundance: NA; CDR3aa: CASSIHTRSSYNEQFF; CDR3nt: TGTGCCAGTAGTATTCACACTCGGAGCTCCTACAATGAGCAGTTCTTC
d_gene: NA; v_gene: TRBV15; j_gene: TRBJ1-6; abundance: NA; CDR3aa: CATSIQTGFRSPLHF; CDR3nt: TGTGCCACCAGCATTCAAACGGGATTCCGGTCACCCCTCCACTTT
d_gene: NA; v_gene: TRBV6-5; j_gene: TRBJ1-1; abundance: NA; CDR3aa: CASSYTINAEAFF; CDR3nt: TGTGCCAGCAGTTATACGATAAACGCTGAAGCTTTCTTT
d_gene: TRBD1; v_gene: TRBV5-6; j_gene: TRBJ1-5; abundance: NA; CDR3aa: CASSSTGVRQPQHF; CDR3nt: TGTGCCAGCAGCTCGACAGGGGTGCGTCAGCCCCAGCATTTT
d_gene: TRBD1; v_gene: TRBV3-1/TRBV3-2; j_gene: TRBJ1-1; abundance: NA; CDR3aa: CASSPGTGPRKEAAFF; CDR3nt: TGTGCCAGCAGCCCCGGGACAGGACCGAGAAAAGAGGCAGCTTTCTTT
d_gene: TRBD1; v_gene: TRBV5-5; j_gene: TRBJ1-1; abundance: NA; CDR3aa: CASSGRLTGMNTEAFF; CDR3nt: TGTGCCAGCAGCGGGCGACTGACAGGGATGAACACTGAAGCTTTCTTT
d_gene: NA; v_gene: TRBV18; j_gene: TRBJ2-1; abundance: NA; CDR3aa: CASSPGFDEQFF; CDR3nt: TGTGCCAGCTCACCAGGGTTCGATGAGCAGTTCTTC
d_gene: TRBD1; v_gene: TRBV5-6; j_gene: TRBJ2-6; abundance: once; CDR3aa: CASSPDRGSGANVLTF; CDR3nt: TGTGCCAGCAGCCCGGACAGGGGGTCTGGGGCCAACGTCCTGACTTTC
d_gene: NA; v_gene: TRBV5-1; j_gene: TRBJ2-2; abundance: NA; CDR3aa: CASSSSRTRNTGELFF; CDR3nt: TGCGCCAGCAGCTCGTCCCGGACAAGGAACACCGGGGAGCTGTTTTTT
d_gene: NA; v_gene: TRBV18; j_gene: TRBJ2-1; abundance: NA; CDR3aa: CASQGVTEQFF; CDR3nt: TGTGCCAGCCAGGGTGTGACAGAGCAGTTCTTC
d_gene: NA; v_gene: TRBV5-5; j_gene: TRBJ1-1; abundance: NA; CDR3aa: CASSPQTGGYTEAFF; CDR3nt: TGTGCCAGCAGCCCCCAGACAGGTGGGTACACTGAAGCTTTCTTT
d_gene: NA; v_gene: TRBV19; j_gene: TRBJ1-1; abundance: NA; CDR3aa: CASRRTGLNTEAFF; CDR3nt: TGTGCCAGTAGAAGAACAGGTCTGAACACTGAAGCTTTCTTT
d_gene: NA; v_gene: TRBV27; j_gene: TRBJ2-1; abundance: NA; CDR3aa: CASSSGSRVVLEQFF; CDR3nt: TGTGCCAGCAGTTCGGGCAGTAGAGTTGTGCTTGAGCAGTTCTTC
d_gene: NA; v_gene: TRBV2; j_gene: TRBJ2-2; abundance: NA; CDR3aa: CASSAAATNTGELFF; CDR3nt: TGTGCCAGCAGTGCAGCAGCTACGAACACCGGGGAGCTGTTTTTT
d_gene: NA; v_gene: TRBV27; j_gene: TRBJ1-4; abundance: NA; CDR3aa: CASSLYGGDREKLFF; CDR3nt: TGTGCCAGCAGTTTATATGGGGGGGATCGGGAAAAACTGTTTTTT
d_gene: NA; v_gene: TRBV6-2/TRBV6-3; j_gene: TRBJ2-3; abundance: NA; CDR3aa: CASSSRVLGADTQYF; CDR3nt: TGTGCCAGCAGTTCCCGGGTCTTAGGAGCAGATACGCAGTATTTT
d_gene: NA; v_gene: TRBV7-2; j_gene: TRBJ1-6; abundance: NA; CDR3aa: CASSQTRQGGAPLHF; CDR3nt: TGTGCCAGCAGCCAGACCCGGCAGGGAGGGGCACCCCTCCACTTT
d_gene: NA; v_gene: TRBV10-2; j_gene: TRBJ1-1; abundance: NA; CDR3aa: CASSEGADEAFF; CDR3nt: TGCGCCAGCAGTGAGGGGGCAGACGAAGCTTTCTTT
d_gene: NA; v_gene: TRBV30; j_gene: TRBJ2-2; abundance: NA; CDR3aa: CAWTEPNTGELFF; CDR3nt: TGTGCCTGGACGGAACCGAACACCGGGGAGCTGTTTTTT
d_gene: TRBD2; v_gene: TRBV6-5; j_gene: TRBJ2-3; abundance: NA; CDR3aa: CASKAGGLIDTQYF; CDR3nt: TGTGCCAGTAAAGCGGGGGGCCTCATAGATACGCAGTATTTT
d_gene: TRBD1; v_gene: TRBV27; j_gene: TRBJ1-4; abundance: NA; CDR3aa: CASSLQGAKEEKLFF; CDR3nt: TGTGCCAGCAGTTTACAGGGGGCGAAGGAAGAAAAACTGTTTTTT
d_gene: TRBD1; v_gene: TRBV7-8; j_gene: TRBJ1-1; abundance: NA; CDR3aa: CASSNDRADTEAFF; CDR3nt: TGTGCCAGCAGCAATGACAGGGCGGACACTGAAGCTTTCTTT
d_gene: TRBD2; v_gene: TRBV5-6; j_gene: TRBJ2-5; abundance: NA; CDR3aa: CASNTTSKGLAKETQYF; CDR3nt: TGTGCCAGCAACACTACCTCCAAGGGACTAGCAAAAGAGACCCAGTACTTC
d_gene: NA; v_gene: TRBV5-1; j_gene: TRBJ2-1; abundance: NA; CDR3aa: CASSSGGNYNEQFF; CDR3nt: TGCGCCAGCAGCTCTGGTGGCAATTACAATGAGCAGTTCTTC
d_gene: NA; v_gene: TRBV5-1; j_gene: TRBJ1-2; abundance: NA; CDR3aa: CASSPGGGYGYTF; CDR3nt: TGCGCCAGCAGCCCCGGGGGGGGTTATGGCTACACCTTC
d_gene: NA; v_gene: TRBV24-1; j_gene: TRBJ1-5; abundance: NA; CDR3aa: CATSDSDSNQPQHF; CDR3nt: TGTGCCACCAGTGATTCGGATAGCAATCAGCCCCAGCATTTT
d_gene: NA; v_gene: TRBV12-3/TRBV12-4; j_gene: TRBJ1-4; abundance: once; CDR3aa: CASSRVGKLFF; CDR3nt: TGTGCCAGCAGTAGGGTAGGGAAACTGTTTTTT